The 14 T cell receptor beta chains below come from one sample, sequenced in a study of blood T cell repertoires in COVID-19. Assay: immunoSEQ multiplex PCR; the TCRdb copy retains only in-frame clones and omits some. The sample holds approximately 220,000 clones, 86% seen once. Material for sequencing was PBMCs or T cells enriched from blood (not recorded which). The source of these receptors is a young woman who had been exposed to COVID-19.

The gene calls are TRBV9 and TRBJ2-1; TRBD2 agrees at 8 bases. Trimming cost V 3 bases and J 8 bases; bases outside gene matches: 7. CDR1 and CDR2 from the germline V gene are SGDLS and YYNGEE. The CDR3 is 14 amino acids. The CDR3: CASSARTSFDEQFF. CDR3 nucleotide sequence: TGTGCCAGCAGCGCGCGGACTAGCTTCGATGAGCAGTTCTTC.

This chain joins TRBV13 and TRBJ2-1, with 10 bases identical to TRBD2. The CDR3 contains 20 residues. J gave up 0 bases and V 5 bases, and 16 bases lay outside the gene matches. Germline V CDR1 and CDR2: PRHDT, FYEKMQ (reference sequence). CDR3 nucleotide sequence: TGTGCCAGCAGCAATGAGGGCTTAACTAGCGGGGAAAGCTCCTACAATGAGCAGTTCTTC. Protein: CASSNEGLTSGESSYNEQFF. Filled out from reference TRBV13 and TRBJ2-1, the complete variable domain reads AAGVIQSPRHLIKEKRETATLKCYPIPRHDTVYWYQQGPGQDPQFLISFYEKMQSDKGSIPDRFSAQQFSDYHSELNMSSLELGDSALYFCASSNEGLTSGESSYNEQFFGPGTRLTVL.

The V and J genes are TRBV7-2 and TRBJ1-3; D gene uncertain. Trimming removed 3 bases at V and 7 bases at J, with 7 bases between. Per the germline V gene, CDR1 is SGHTA and CDR2 is FQGNSA. This CDR3 is 12 amino acids long. As DNA, the CDR3 is TGTGCCAGCAGCTTCCCCGGGAACACCATATATTTT. Protein product: CASSFPGNTIYF. Together with reference TRBV7-2 and TRBJ1-3, the CDR3 gives the full variable domain: GAGVSQSPSNKVTEKGKDVELRCDPISGHTALYWYRQSLGQGLEFLIYFQGNSAPDKSGLPSDRFSAERTGGSVSTLTIQRTQQEDSAVYLCASSFPGNTIYFGEGSWLTVV.

The chain combines TRBV29-1 with TRBJ1-2; tentatively, D is TRBD1 (6 bases). CDR1 SQVTM and CDR2 ANQGSEA come from the germline V gene. The CDR3 contains 13 residues. Trimming shortened V by 5 bases and J by 3 bases, and 13 bases separated the two germline ends. CDR3 nucleotides: TGCAGCGTTCACAGGGCTCTTGACTATGGCTACACCTTC. The encoded protein is CSVHRALDYGYTF.

V is TRBV4-1 and J is TRBJ1-2, with D possibly TRBD1 on 6 matching bases. Germline assignment: CDR1 MGHRA and CDR2 YSYEKL. The V end was cut by 4 bases, the J end by 8 bases, with 23 bases between. This CDR3 region has 16 residues. CDR3 coding DNA: TGCGCCAGCAGCCTGCTGGACAGCAAAGGAGGCCTCGGCTACACCTTC. This translates into CASSLLDSKGGLGYTF.

CDR3 nucleotide sequence: TGTGCCAGCAGCCCAGTTTCCTATGGCTACACCTTC. Amino acids: CASSPVSYGYTF. The chain recombines TRBV11-2 with TRBJ1-2; the D is unclear. The V end lost 5 bases, the J end lost 4 bases, and 8 bases lay between the germline ends. The CDR3 covers 12 residues. Germline V gene lookup returns CDR1 SGHAT and CDR2 FQNNGV. The full variable domain, completed using reference TRBV11-2 and TRBJ1-2, is EAGVAQSPRYKIIEKRQSVAFWCNPISGHATLYWYQQILGQGPKLLIQFQNNGVVDDSQLPKDRFSAERLKGVDSTLKIQPAKLEDSAVYLCASSPVSYGYTFGSGTRLTVV.

This chain links TRBV7-6 with TRBJ2-2, with TRBD2 identical over 8 bases. CDR3 size: 17 residues. V dropped 0 bases and J dropped 7; count of bases not matched to a gene: 10. Germline-derived CDR1 and CDR2 are SGHVS and FNYEAQ. CDR3 loop: CASSLALPGGAVGELFF. The DNA of the CDR3 is TGTGCCAGCAGCTTAGCGCTCCCCGGGGGGGCGGTCGGGGAGCTGTTTTTT.

In its sample, this clone was seen a few times. The rearrangement joins TRBV7-9 to TRBJ2-7; weak D call: TRBD2 (5 bases). The V gene's germline CDR1 is SEHNR and CDR2 FQNEAQ (reference sequence). The CDR3 runs 14 residues. Trimming cost V 0 bases and J 9 bases, with 15 bases left between them. The DNA of the CDR3 is TGTGCCAGCAGCTTAGCTCAGATGGAGGCCGTGCAGTACTTC. This translates into CASSLAQMEAVQYF. Using reference TRBV7-9 and TRBJ2-7 for the parts outside the CDR3, the full variable domain is DTGVSQNPRHKITKRGQNVTFRCDPISEHNRLYWYRQTLGQGPEFLTYFQNEAQLEKSRLLSDRFSAERPKGSFSTLEIQRTEQGDSAMYLCASSLAQMEAVQYFGPGTRLTVT.

In its sample, this clone was seen a few times. The rearrangement links TRBV5-6 to TRBJ1-2; D may be TRBD1 (5 bases). Trimming shortened V by 6 bases and J by 4 bases, and 16 bases separated the two germline ends. The CDR3 is 14 amino acids. CDR1 and CDR2 (germline): SGHDT, YYEEEE. CDR3 sequence (DNA): TGTGCCAGCAATGAACCAAGGAGGGGCTATGGCTACACCTTC. Translating it yields CASNEPRRGYGYTF.

The genes are TRBV24-1 and TRBJ1-4; 9 bases align to TRBD1. Germline V CDR1 and CDR2: KGHDR, SFDVKD. The CDR3 runs 13 residues. With V trimmed by 5 bases and J by 6 bases, 0 bases remained unmatched. The CDR3 DNA reads as TGTGCCACCAGTGGGACAGGGGATGAAAAACTGTTTTTT. Encoded protein: CATSGTGDEKLFF.

The V and J genes are TRBV11-2 and TRBJ2-5, with TRBD1 identical over 7 bases. The CDR3 loop spans 15 amino acids. Germline-derived CDR1 and CDR2 are SGHAT and FQNNGV. The J segment lost 3 bases and the V segment lost 5 bases, leaving 9 bases of the junction unmatched. The CDR3 bases are TGTGCCAGCAGCCCGAGTACAGGGGTTGAAGAGACCCAGTACTTC. Translating gives CASSPSTGVEETQYF.

This clone has just a few counts. The chain carries TRBV21-1 and TRBJ1-2; the table names TRBD1, a call not compared with the DNA. TRBV21-1 is termed a pseudogene. This CDR3 has 12 residues. The DNA for the CDR3 is TGTGCCAGCAGCAAACAGGGTTTGGGCTACACCTTC. Translated, it gives CASSKQGLGYTF.

This chain joins TRBV28 and TRBJ2-7, with TRBD1 as a possible D gene (6 bases). In germline, CDR1 is MDHEN, CDR2 SYDVKM. The V end was cut by 8 bases, the J end by 3 bases, with 17 bases between. This CDR3 is 14 amino acids long. CDR3 residues: CASHSGASDYEQYF. For the CDR3, the DNA is TGTGCCAGCCATTCAGGGGCCTCCGACTACGAGCAGTACTTC.

The chain joins TRBV7-9 to TRBJ1-1; D perhaps matches TRBD1 (6 bases). This CDR3 has 14 residues. Between the trimmed V and J ends, which lost 4 bases and 4 bases, there was a span of 13 bases. From germline, CDR1 is SEHNR and CDR2 FQNEAQ (reference sequence). The CDR3 region has the DNA TGTGCCAGCAGCTCTCAGGGGTATATCACTGAAGCTTTCTTT. This encodes CASSSQGYITEAFF.